This is a list of T cell receptor beta chains from one sample in a study of blood T cell repertoires in COVID-19. Sequencing used immunoSEQ multiplex PCR; TCRdb keeps in-frame clones, though not all of them. In the table there are around 320,000 clones, more than 90% of which are singletons. The sequenced sample consisted of PBMCs or T cells enriched from blood (not recorded which). All receptors derive from a woman aged 25 to 39 who had been exposed to COVID-19. Both conserved end residues are part of each CDR3. A D gene is named only where the DNA matches it firmly. Size values are once, few and many counts, or a class for expanded clones, and some rows have none.

D: TRBD1
size: .
J: TRBJ1-2
V: TRBV5-4
CDR3: CASSAPTGVGYGYTF
DNA: TGTGCCAGCAGCGCGCCGACAGGGGTAGGCTATGGCTACACCTTC

D: TRBD2
size: .
J: TRBJ2-7
V: TRBV11-1
CDR3: CASRDGRGPYEQYF
DNA: TGTGCCAGCAGGGACGGGAGGGGCCCCTACGAGCAGTACTTC

D: TRBD1
size: once
J: TRBJ1-6
V: TRBV30
CDR3: CAWSDGQGVYNSPLHF
DNA: TGTGCCTGGAGTGACGGACAGGGGGTGTATAATTCACCCCTCCACTTT

D: TRBD1
size: .
J: TRBJ1-2
V: TRBV5-1
CDR3: CASSSFQGGLYGYTF
DNA: TGCGCCAGCAGCTCGTTCCAGGGGGGCCTCTATGGCTACACCTTC

D: .
size: .
J: TRBJ1-2
V: TRBV7-2
CDR3: CASATGPASNYGYTF
DNA: TGTGCCAGCGCAACAGGTCCGGCCTCTAACTATGGCTACACCTTC

D: .
size: .
J: TRBJ1-1
V: TRBV4-3
CDR3: CASSAGRRGTEAFF
DNA: TGCGCCAGCAGCGCCGGCAGGAGGGGCACTGAAGCTTTCTTT

D: .
size: once
J: TRBJ2-7
V: TRBV7-2
CDR3: CASSSDWGTGEQYF
DNA: TGTGCCAGCAGCTCAGACTGGGGTACGGGGGAGCAGTACTTC

D: .
size: .
J: TRBJ1-5
V: TRBV6-5
CDR3: CASSYSGGAGQPQHF
DNA: TGTGCCAGCAGTTACTCCGGAGGGGCCGGTCAGCCCCAGCATTTT

D: .
size: .
J: TRBJ1-1
V: TRBV6-5
CDR3: CASRAHPNTEAFF
DNA: TGTGCCAGCAGGGCCCACCCGAACACTGAAGCTTTCTTT

D: TRBD1
size: few
J: TRBJ1-3
V: TRBV19
CDR3: CASSNAGTGSSSGNTIYF
DNA: TGTGCCAGTAGTAACGCCGGGACAGGGTCAAGCTCTGGAAACACCATATATTTT

D: TRBD1
size: .
J: TRBJ1-4
V: TRBV15
CDR3: CATSRGQGSLFEKLFF
DNA: TGTGCCACCAGCAGGGGACAGGGAAGTTTGTTTGAAAAACTGTTTTTT

D: TRBD1
size: .
J: TRBJ1-1
V: TRBV9
CDR3: CASSAGGQDISMNTEAFF
DNA: TGTGCCAGCAGCGCCGGGGGACAGGACATTTCTATGAACACTGAAGCTTTCTTT

D: TRBD1
size: once
J: TRBJ1-1
V: TRBV24-1
CDR3: CATSARGQGKTEAFF
DNA: TGTGCCACCAGTGCCCGGGGACAGGGGAAGACTGAAGCTTTCTTT

D: .
size: .
J: TRBJ1-2
V: TRBV5-1
CDR3: CASSPGRGDIFNYGYTF
DNA: TGCGCCAGCAGCCCGGGGAGGGGGGACATCTTTAACTATGGCTACACCTTC

D: .
size: .
J: TRBJ2-5
V: TRBV11-1
CDR3: CASSYGETQYF
DNA: TGTGCCAGCAGCTACGGAGAGACCCAGTACTTC

D: .
size: .
J: TRBJ1-6
V: TRBV6-5
CDR3: CASIGSSYNSPLHF
DNA: TGTGCCAGCATCGGTAGCTCCTATAATTCACCCCTCCACTTT

D: .
size: .
J: TRBJ1-3
V: TRBV4-2
CDR3: CASSQDQTGGGNTIYF
DNA: TGTGCCAGCAGCCAAGATCAGACAGGCGGTGGAAACACCATATATTTT

D: TRBD1
size: .
J: TRBJ1-1
V: TRBV6-5
CDR3: CASSSPGQAYTEAFF
DNA: TGTGCCAGCAGTTCCCCGGGACAGGCGTACACTGAAGCTTTCTTT

D: .
size: .
J: TRBJ1-2
V: TRBV12-5
CDR3: CASGDSRYGYTF
DNA: TGTGCTAGTGGGGACAGCCGGTATGGCTACACCTTC

D: TRBD1
size: .
J: TRBJ1-1
V: TRBV5-1
CDR3: CASSSGGGNTEAFF
DNA: TGCGCCAGCAGCTCAGGGGGCGGAAACACTGAAGCTTTCTTT

D: .
size: .
J: TRBJ2-1
V: TRBV19
CDR3: CASSIPRLGHNEQFF
DNA: TGTGCCAGTAGTATTCCCCGACTCGGCCACAATGAGCAGTTCTTC

D: TRBD2
size: .
J: TRBJ2-3
V: TRBV29-1
CDR3: CSVRTSGSQFGQYF
DNA: TGCAGCGTGCGGACTAGCGGCTCACAGTTTGGGCAGTATTTT

D: TRBD1
size: .
J: TRBJ1-6
V: TRBV5-4
CDR3: CASSIHRGLLDSPLHF
DNA: TGTGCCAGCAGCATACACAGGGGGTTGTTGGATTCACCCCTCCACTTT

D: TRBD2
size: .
J: TRBJ2-7
V: TRBV5-1
CDR3: CASSTISGGHTYEQYF
DNA: TGCGCCAGCAGCACGATTAGCGGGGGGCACACCTACGAGCAGTACTTC

D: TRBD1
size: .
J: TRBJ1-2
V: TRBV4-2
CDR3: CASSQSGTGRTF
DNA: TGTGCCAGCAGCCAGTCCGGGACAGGGAGAACCTTC

D: .
size: .
J: TRBJ2-2
V: TRBV7-3
CDR3: CASSLGPTGELFF
DNA: TGTGCCAGCAGCTTAGGGCCCACCGGGGAGCTGTTTTTT

D: TRBD2
size: once
J: TRBJ2-1
V: TRBV6-1
CDR3: CASSEPAGYSTDYNEQFF
DNA: TGTGCCAGCAGTGAACCAGCGGGGTATTCGACGGACTACAATGAGCAGTTCTTC

D: TRBD1
size: few
J: TRBJ2-7
V: TRBV11-2
CDR3: CASSLGQGNYEQYF
DNA: TGTGCCAGCAGCTTAGGACAGGGAAACTACGAGCAGTACTTC

D: TRBD1
size: .
J: TRBJ2-7
V: TRBV7-6
CDR3: CASSLGADRGEQYF
DNA: TGTGCCAGCAGCTTAGGCGCGGACAGGGGCGAGCAGTACTTC

D: .
size: .
J: TRBJ2-2
V: TRBV11-2
CDR3: CASTPWETGELFF
DNA: TGTGCCAGCACCCCGTGGGAGACCGGGGAGCTGTTTTTT

D: TRBD2
size: .
J: TRBJ2-7
V: TRBV7-2
CDR3: CASSLATGGYEQYF
DNA: TGTGCCAGCAGCTTAGCCACGGGGGGCTACGAGCAGTACTTC

D: TRBD1
size: .
J: TRBJ1-2
V: TRBV2
CDR3: CASRGQGPYGYTF
DNA: TGTGCCAGCAGGGGACAGGGTCCCTATGGCTACACCTTC

D: TRBD1
size: .
J: TRBJ2-7
V: TRBV29-1
CDR3: CSASRTGGSEQYF
DNA: TGCAGCGCCAGCCGGACAGGGGGGAGCGAGCAGTACTTC

D: TRBD1
size: .
J: TRBJ2-2
V: TRBV5-1
CDR3: CASSSRTGDTGELFF
DNA: TGCGCCAGCAGTTCCCGGACAGGGGACACCGGGGAGCTGTTTTTT

D: .
size: .
J: TRBJ1-2
V: TRBV4-3
CDR3: CASSQDGSTNYGYTF
DNA: TGCGCCAGCAGCCAAGATGGGAGTACTAACTATGGCTACACCTTC

D: TRBD1
size: .
J: TRBJ2-3
V: TRBV5-1
CDR3: CASSLGQGKDTQYF
DNA: TGCGCCAGCAGTCTTGGACAGGGAAAGGATACGCAGTATTTT

D: TRBD1
size: .
J: TRBJ1-5
V: TRBV2
CDR3: CASRDRGYNQPQHF
DNA: TGTGCCAGCAGAGACAGGGGGTACAATCAGCCCCAGCATTTT

D: .
size: once
J: TRBJ1-1
V: TRBV6-5
CDR3: CASSWVSGSAEAFF
DNA: TGTGCCAGCAGTTGGGTAAGCGGGTCAGCTGAAGCTTTCTTT

D: .
size: .
J: TRBJ1-1
V: TRBV6-6
CDR3: CASSYPARVNTEAFF
DNA: TGTGCCAGCAGTTACCCCGCCCGGGTGAACACTGAAGCTTTCTTT

D: .
size: .
J: TRBJ1-2
V: TRBV5-1
CDR3: CASSLSPKGVYGYTF
DNA: TGCGCCAGCAGCCTGTCGCCTAAAGGGGTTTATGGCTACACCTTC

D: TRBD1
size: .
J: TRBJ1-4
V: TRBV5-1
CDR3: CASAAQGAGEKLFF
DNA: TGCGCCAGCGCAGCACAGGGGGCAGGGGAAAAACTGTTTTTT

D: TRBD2
size: few
J: TRBJ2-1
V: TRBV30
CDR3: CAWSVGLAGLEQFF
DNA: TGTGCCTGGAGTGTAGGGCTAGCGGGGCTTGAGCAGTTCTTC

D: .
size: .
J: TRBJ1-3
V: TRBV21-1
CDR3: CASSLLRADAGNTIYF
DNA: TGTGCCAGCAGCTTACTCAGGGCGGACGCTGGAAACACCATATATTTT

D: .
size: .
J: TRBJ2-1
V: TRBV6-1
CDR3: CASAGDWVEQFF
DNA: TGTGCGTCAGCGGGTGACTGGGTTGAGCAGTTCTTC

D: TRBD1
size: .
J: TRBJ1-1
V: TRBV6-4
CDR3: CASRKEGGDTISEAFF
DNA: TGTGCCAGCAGGAAAGAAGGGGGCGACACTATAAGTGAAGCTTTCTTT

D: .
size: .
J: TRBJ2-1
V: TRBV30
CDR3: CAWSVQYGGSGAGQFF
DNA: TGTGCCTGGAGTGTTCAGTACGGGGGTTCGGGAGCCGGGCAGTTCTTC

D: TRBD1
size: .
J: TRBJ1-4
V: TRBV7-9
CDR3: CASSLLGQGGEKLFF
DNA: TGTGCCAGCAGCTTACTGGGACAGGGTGGGGAAAAACTGTTTTTT

D: .
size: .
J: TRBJ1-6
V: TRBV7-8
CDR3: CASSLGGGTRSSPLHF
DNA: TGTGCCAGCAGCTTAGGGGGGGGGACCAGGAGTTCACCCCTCCACTTT

D: .
size: .
J: TRBJ1-4
V: TRBV6-6
CDR3: CASSRRFSTNEKLFF
DNA: TGTGCCAGCAGTCGACGGTTCTCAACTAATGAAAAACTGTTTTTT

D: .
size: .
J: TRBJ1-2
V: TRBV7-8
CDR3: CASSFTSYGYTF
DNA: TGTGCCAGCAGCTTTACAAGCTATGGCTACACCTTC